There are many counts of the clone carrying this TCR beta chain. The antigen is undetermined. The V gene end was trimmed by 7 bases and the J gene end by 4 bases; junction bases not matched to a gene: 6. The CDR3 loop spans 13 amino acids. The sample is drawn from a study of CD8 T cells in ankylosing spondylitis. Findings of the study overall: For ankylosing spondylitis blood, a TCR beta motif of 7 to 9 highly homologous variants appeared characteristic.

TCRdb used MiXCR to reprocess the 5' RACE reads, holding one entry per CDR3 protein. Here the sample spans about 480,000 distinct CDR3 sequences, about 15% being singletons. Sequences were obtained from blood, either unsorted or a sorted T cell fraction (not recorded which). V usage is TRBV12-3 or TRBV12-4 and J usage is TRBJ1-1, with 7 bases aligning to TRBD1. The TCR was taken from a male donor with ankylosing spondylitis. The CDR3 DNA is TGTGCCAGCAACCAGGGGGGGTTCACTGAAGCTTTCTTT. Protein: CASNQGGFTEAFF.